The 25 T cell receptor beta chains presented below share a single source sample, sequenced in a study of regulatory T cells in long-lasting Graves disease. Arm-PCR of CDR3 regions and iRepertoire HTBI primers were the basis on which TCR beta libraries were built. TCRdb reprocessed the multiplex PCR reads with MiXCR, giving one entry per CDR3 protein. The table includes some 470,000 distinct CDR3 sequences, 20% to 25% detected once. Time point described: persistent/refractory GD, antithyroid drugs over 5 years with positive TRAb. Generation of the TCR library employed RNA extracted from PBMCs. The sequencing here drew on peripheral blood mononuclear cells (PBMCs), taken when the disease was refractory, from a patient treated with antithyroid drugs. These receptors originate from a female donor with Graves disease.

The rearrangement links TRBV7-9 to TRBJ1-1; D is unresolved. Germline V lookup: CDR1 SEHNR, CDR2 FQNEAQ (reference sequence). Trimming removed 1 base at V and 8 bases at J, with 11 bases between. This CDR3 region has 13 residues. DNA of the CDR3: TGTGCCAGCAGCTTAGAAGGACGCCTCGAAGCTTTCTTT. It yields the protein CASSLEGRLEAFF.

This clonotype turned up a few times. The chain combines TRBV28 with TRBJ2-1, with TRBD1 matching 7 bases. Germline V gene sequence: CDR1 MDHEN, CDR2 SYDVKM. CDR3 length: 10 amino acids. Unmatched junction bases numbered 3, after V lost 11 bases and J lost 8 bases. The CDR3 DNA reads TGTGCCTCGACAGGGCATGAGCAGTTCTTC. This codes for CASTGHEQFF.

In this sample, this clonotype turned up a few times. The rearrangement links TRBV11-2 to TRBJ2-4; TRBD2 matches at 7 bases. CDR1 is SGHAT and CDR2 is FQNNGV in the germline V gene. The CDR3 covers 16 residues. V lost 5 bases to trimming and J lost 2 bases; unmatched junction nucleotides: 9. CDR3 sequence: CASSPLGGATKNIQYF. The CDR3, as DNA: TGTGCCAGCAGCCCACTGGGAGGGGCAACCAAAAACATTCAGTACTTC.

This clonotype was seen a handful of times. The chain has TRBV24-1 and TRBJ1-5; D remains unclear. V was clipped by 3 bases and J by 2 bases, with 7 bases between them. Per germline, CDR1 KGHDR and CDR2 SFDVKD. The length of the CDR3 is 14 residues. The CDR3 DNA follows: TGTGCCACCAGTGATGCCGGAGGCAATCAGCCCCAGCATTTT. This translates into CATSDAGGNQPQHF.

This clonotype was recorded only once. A read error may explain this, as a much larger clone is one base away. The J gene is TRBJ2-4, the V gene TRBV7-2, with 8 nucleotides matching TRBD2. The CDR3 contains 15 residues. Germline V lookup: CDR1 SGHTA, CDR2 FQGNSA. CDR3 region: CAGSSFSGNQNIQYF. The DNA for the CDR3 is TGTGCCGGCAGCTCCTTTAGCGGGAACCAAAACATTCAGTACTTC.

This clonotype was counted a few times. The CDR3 spells CASSPASGSQETQYF. CDR3 sequence (DNA): TGTGCCAGCTCACCGGCTAGCGGGTCACAAGAGACCCAGTACTTC. The genes are TRBV18 and TRBJ2-5, with 8 positions matching TRBD2. J lost 2 bases, V lost 3 bases, and 5 bases had no gene match. The germline V gene encodes CDR1 KGHSH and CDR2 LQKENI. This CDR3 is 15 amino acids long.

The chain recombines TRBV29-1 with TRBJ1-5; 7 bases align to TRBD1. From germline, CDR1 is SQVTM and CDR2 ANQGSEA. Trimming at V came to 5 bases and at J to 7 bases, leaving 8 bases not matched to a gene. The CDR3 contains 13 residues. The CDR3 nucleotides read TGCAGCGTTAGGCAGGGGGACGGGCAGCCCCAGCATTTT. It encodes CSVRQGDGQPQHF.

This clonotype was observed a handful of times. The CDR3 sequence: CSATGLSYEQYF. CDR3 sequence (DNA): TGCAGTGCTACAGGGTTATCCTACGAGCAGTACTTC. The chain links TRBV20-1 to TRBJ2-7; a possible D gene is TRBD1 (5 bases). Germline CDR1 DFQATT, CDR2 SNEGSKA (reference sequence). CDR3 length: 12 amino acids. V shed 4 bases and J shed 1 base, with 8 bases lying between them.

Ten or more counts support this clonotype. The chain has TRBV29-1 and TRBJ2-5; TRBD2 matches 10 bases. Germline V gene data show CDR1 as SQVTM and CDR2 as ANQGSEA. Losses at the gene ends were 7 bases for V and 5 bases for J; bases not matched to a gene: 7. The CDR3 extends over 13 amino acids. This CDR3 reads CSGGLAEGETQYF. The CDR3 DNA reads TGCAGCGGCGGACTAGCGGAAGGGGAGACCCAGTACTTC.

This clonotype has more than one count but fewer than ten. V gene TRBV20-1 combines with J gene TRBJ2-2; 7 bases fit TRBD2. In germline, CDR1 is DFQATT, CDR2 SNEGSKA (reference sequence). This CDR3 spans 14 amino acids. The ends lost 3 bases at V and 1 base at J; junction bases unmatched: 2. The CDR3 here is CSARGLLNTGELFF. The CDR3 coding sequence is TGCAGTGCTAGGGGACTATTGAACACCGGGGAGCTGTTTTTT.

This clonotype was picked up many times. The rearrangement links TRBV29-1 to TRBJ1-1; D call uncertain. Germline lookup yields CDR1 SQVTM and CDR2 ANQGSEA. V lost 4 bases, J lost 3 bases, and 9 bases lay in between. The CDR3 spans 12 residues. The CDR3: CSVGDVDTEAFF. In DNA, the CDR3 is TGCAGCGTTGGGGATGTTGACACTGAAGCTTTCTTT. The complete variable domain, with remaining parts taken from reference TRBV29-1 and TRBJ1-1, reads SAVISQKPSRDICQRGTSLTIQCQVDSQVTMMFWYRQQPGQSLTLIATANQGSEATYESGFVIDKFPISRPNLTFSTLTVSNMSPEDSSIYLCSVGDVDTEAFFGQGTRLTVV.

This chain joins TRBV20-1 and TRBJ2-7; unclear D gene. The CDR3 has 12 residues. Germline V CDR1 and CDR2: DFQATT, SNEGSKA (reference sequence). The germline V and J ends were trimmed by 6 bases and 3 bases, with 12 bases remaining between them. The CDR3 DNA is TGCAGTGCCACCTCTGGGAACTACGAGCAGTACTTC. The encoded protein is CSATSGNYEQYF.

This clonotype was counted ten times or more. This chain links TRBV28 with TRBJ1-5; possible D gene TRBD1, 6 bases. Trimming left V 6 bases short and J 3 bases short, with 15 bases between. The CDR3 has 15 residues. Per germline, CDR1 MDHEN and CDR2 SYDVKM. The CDR3 sequence is CASSLRKGVNQPQHF. The DNA of the CDR3 is TGTGCCAGCAGCCTTAGGAAGGGGGTCAATCAGCCCCAGCATTTT. Filled out from reference TRBV28 and TRBJ1-5, the complete variable domain reads DVKVTQSSRYLVKRTGEKVFLECVQDMDHENMFWYRQDPGLGLRLIYFSYDVKMKEKGDIPEGYSVSREKKERFSLILESASTNQTSMYLCASSLRKGVNQPQHFGDGTRLSIL.

This clonotype was picked up many times. The J gene is TRBJ1-1, the V gene TRBV7-3, with D unclear. The CDR3 totals 14 residues. Germline V gene lookup returns CDR1 SGHTA and CDR2 FQGTGA. Trimming left V 0 bases short and J 7 bases short, with 12 bases between. The chain's CDR3 is CASSLTPGSREAFF. The CDR3 coding sequence is TGTGCCAGCAGCTTAACCCCAGGAAGTCGTGAAGCTTTCTTT.

This clonotype was picked up many times. The chain links TRBV7-2 to TRBJ1-5, with a tentative D call TRBD1 (5 bases). CDR1 is SGHTA, CDR2 FQGNSA, per germline. Trimming left V 1 base short and J 7 bases short, with 14 bases between. The CDR3 has 15 residues. This CDR3 is CASSLVAGSRQPQHF. The DNA for the CDR3 is TGTGCCAGCAGCTTAGTGGCAGGGAGTCGGCAGCCCCAGCATTTT. Full variable domain (missing parts from reference TRBV7-2 and TRBJ1-5): GAGVSQSPSNKVTEKGKDVELRCDPISGHTALYWYRQSLGQGLEFLIYFQGNSAPDKSGLPSDRFSAERTGGSVSTLTIQRTQQEDSAVYLCASSLVAGSRQPQHFGDGTRLSIL.

The chain links TRBV6-1 to TRBJ2-2; 8 nucleotides agree with TRBD2. Germline CDR1 MNHNS, CDR2 SASEGT. V lost 9 bases and J lost 2; bases outside the gene matches: 11. The CDR3 has 16 residues. The CDR3 DNA is TGTGCCAGAGTACGGGGGGGGGGCGCAAACACCGGGGAGCTGTTTTTT. This encodes CARVRGGGANTGELFF.

This clonotype came up many times. The chain has TRBV28 and TRBJ2-7, with TRBD1 identical over 8 bases. Germline lookup yields CDR1 MDHEN and CDR2 SYDVKM. The CDR3 runs to 15 residues. V dropped 2 bases and J dropped 3; count of bases not matched to a gene: 6. This CDR3 reads CASSLLGQENYEQYF. CDR3 bases: TGTGCCAGCAGTTTACTGGGACAGGAAAACTACGAGCAGTACTTC.

As regards this clonotype: A read error may explain this, as a much larger clone is one base away. The V call is TRBV7-9, the J call TRBJ2-4; perhaps TRBD1 as D (6 bases). The CDR3 spans 15 residues. Germline values: CDR1 SEHNR, CDR2 FQNEAQ (reference sequence). CDR3 loop: CASGLHRVGENIQYF. The DNA for the CDR3 is TGTGCCAGCGGCTTACACAGGGTAGGGGAAAACATTCAGTACTTC.

There are many counts of this clonotype. CDR3 sequence reads: CASSAGSGIRRLAGELFF. CDR3 nucleotides: TGTGCCAGCAGTGCTGGGAGCGGGATTCGTCGTTTAGCCGGGGAGCTGTTTTTT. The chain couples TRBV2 to TRBJ2-2; 7 nucleotides match TRBD2. The trim removed 4 bases at V and 6 bases at J, leaving 17 bases unmatched. The CDR3 totals 18 residues. Germline V gives CDR1 SNHLY, CDR2 FYNNEI.

This clonotype has only a few counts. The chain carries TRBV5-4 and TRBJ1-4; TRBD1 agrees at 7 bases. Germline V CDR1 and CDR2: SGHNT, YYREEE (reference sequence). V gave up 4 bases and J gave up 8 bases; unmatched junction bases: 14. This CDR3 comprises 16 residues. CDR3 sequence reads: CASSPRAQGGDEKLFF. The CDR3 region has the DNA TGTGCCAGCAGCCCAAGGGCGCAGGGGGGTGACGAAAAACTGTTTTTT.

At least ten counts were recorded for this clonotype. The V call is TRBV12-3 or TRBV12-4, the J call TRBJ1-5; D call uncertain. V lost 5 bases to trimming and J lost 6 bases, with 20 bases between them. The CDR3 is 16 residues long. As DNA, the CDR3 is TGTGCCAGCAGTCCCTCCCCCGTAGTCGTGAGTCAGCCCCAGCATTTT. The encoded protein is CASSPSPVVVSQPQHF.

This clonotype was seen ten or more times. The V call is TRBV11-1, the J call TRBJ2-7, with 9 bases matching TRBD1. This CDR3 contains 14 residues. With 5 bases clipped from V and 3 bases from J, the junction kept 5 bases outside the gene matches. CDR1 and CDR2 (germline): SGHAT, FQDESV (reference sequence). The CDR3 coding sequence is TGTGCCAGCAGCGAGGACAGGGGAGACTACGAGCAGTACTTC. Its translation is CASSEDRGDYEQYF. Filled out from reference TRBV11-1 and TRBJ2-7, the complete variable domain reads EAEVAQSPRYKITEKSQAVAFWCDPISGHATLYWYRQILGQGPELLVQFQDESVVDDSQLPKDRFSAERLKGVDSTLKIQPAELGDSAMYLCASSEDRGDYEQYFGPGTRLTVT.

The rearrangement uses TRBV5-7 and TRBJ2-7; 8 bases match TRBD1. TRBV5-7 falls under the ORF class, with uncertain function. CDR3 length equals 15 residues. Trimming removed 0 bases from V and 5 bases from J; junction bases left unmatched: 7. CDR3 loop: CASSLVFQGAHEQYF. In DNA, the CDR3 is TGTGCCAGCAGCTTGGTATTCCAGGGGGCTCACGAGCAGTACTTC.

This clonotype appeared many times. The chain uses TRBV3-1 and TRBJ1-1, with D unresolved. The ends were cut back, 2 bases at V and 10 bases at J, with 8 bases in the middle. This CDR3 contains 11 residues. From germline, CDR1 is LGHDT and CDR2 YNNKEL (reference sequence). CDR3 in DNA: TGTGCCAGCAGCCAAAGCCGGACAGCTTTCTTT. This encodes CASSQSRTAFF.

This clonotype was recorded a few times. The V and J genes are TRBV28 and TRBJ2-2; D might be TRBD2 (5 bases). V dropped 4 bases and J dropped 5 bases, with 11 bases sitting between them. This CDR3 is built from 14 residues. The germline V gene encodes CDR1 MDHEN and CDR2 SYDVKM. The CDR3 DNA sequence: TGTGCCAGCAGTTCTCCGAGGGATACCGGGGAGCTGTTTTTT. Encoded protein: CASSSPRDTGELFF. Complete variable domain (other parts from reference TRBV28 and TRBJ2-2): DVKVTQSSRYLVKRTGEKVFLECVQDMDHENMFWYRQDPGLGLRLIYFSYDVKMKEKGDIPEGYSVSREKKERFSLILESASTNQTSMYLCASSSPRDTGELFFGEGSRLTVL.